This is a list of T cell receptor beta chains from one sample in a study of beta chain features in type 1 diabetes. Assay used: immunoSEQ multiplex PCR; TCRdb lists only in-frame clones, some missing. The repertoire holds about 170,000 clones, with 7.8% as singletons. Material: central memory CD4+ T cells from blood. The source is a woman aged 40 to 55 with type 1 diabetes. The conserved cysteine and the conserved F or W are not part of the CDR3 here. Clone size is shown for a subset of rows, as once, few, many or a class of expanded clone.

TRBJ2-3 | few | TRBV5-4 | ASSSGTDTDTQY
TRBJ1-6 | many | TRBV10-3 | AISDGAGDNSPLH
TRBJ2-5 | - | TRBV9 | ASSVGNPGAETQY
TRBJ2-3 | few | TRBV28 | ASKWGGGTDTQY
TRBJ1-1 | few | TRBV7-8 | ASTDFTEAF
TRBJ2-3 | many | TRBV29-1 | SVLFTGTNTQY
TRBJ2-1 | - | TRBV29-1 | SVDGRASNEQF
TRBJ2-3 | few | TRBV4-2 | ASSQKAGGTDTQY
TRBJ1-2 | - | TRBV5-6 | ASSSTGFGTYGYT
TRBJ2-5 | once | TRBV29-1 | SVRTDLGEQY
TRBJ2-3 | - | TRBV15 | ATSRAETSGRTDTQY
TRBJ2-2 | - | TRBV7-7 | ASSRQGTGELF
TRBJ2-5 | - | TRBV4-3 | ASSQDRGGGGETQY
TRBJ1-1 | - | TRBV5-1 | ASSPSGSTEAF
TRBJ2-2 | - | TRBV6-6 | ASNNRDTGELF
TRBJ1-2 | few | TRBV5-5 | ASSPVTEHGYT
TRBJ2-6 | - | TRBV10-3 | AISGAGGPNSFSSGANVLT
TRBJ2-5 | - | TRBV7-2 | ASSLGLAGQGGETQY